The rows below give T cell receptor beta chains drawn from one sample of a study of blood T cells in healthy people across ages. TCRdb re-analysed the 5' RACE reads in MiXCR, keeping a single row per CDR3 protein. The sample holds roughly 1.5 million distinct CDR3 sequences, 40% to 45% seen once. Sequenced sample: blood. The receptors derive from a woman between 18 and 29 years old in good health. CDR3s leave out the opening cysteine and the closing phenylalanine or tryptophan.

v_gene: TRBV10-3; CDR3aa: AISETSADTQY
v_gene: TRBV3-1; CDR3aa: ASSGTSVTNEQF
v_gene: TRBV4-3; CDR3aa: ASSLAARGDTQY
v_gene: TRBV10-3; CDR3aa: AISAGGSSYNEQY
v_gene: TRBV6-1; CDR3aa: ASRIHRADTQY
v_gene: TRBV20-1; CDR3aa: STGEETEAF
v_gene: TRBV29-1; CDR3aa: SVGGVTNYGYT
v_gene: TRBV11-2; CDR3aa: ASSLAKGLESYEQY
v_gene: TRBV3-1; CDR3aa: ASSQGDTPLNEQY
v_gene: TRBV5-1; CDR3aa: ASSLVAGEHNEQF
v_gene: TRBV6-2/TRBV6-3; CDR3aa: ASSYSGRSSYNEQF
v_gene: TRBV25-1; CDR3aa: ASSATSGGRGSVTDTQY
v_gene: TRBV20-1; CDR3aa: SARVGTQPYSYEQY
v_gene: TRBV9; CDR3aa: ASSVHGTSGFYEQY
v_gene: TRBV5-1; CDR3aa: ASSGDPNQPQH
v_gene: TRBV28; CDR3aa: ASMKTGGANYGYT
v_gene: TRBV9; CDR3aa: ASSAGKTSRGTDTQY